This TCR delta chain appears in the sequencing data of a study of gamma-delta T cells after stem cell transplantation. Germline-derived CDR1 and CDR2 are TVYSNPD and GDNSRS (reference sequence). The CDR3 contains 12 residues. Comments on this clone: Compared with germline, one end of the junction differs, possibly owing to a read error.

TCRdb ran CATT on the RT-PCR reads. Of 10,000 to 13,000 delta-chain clones listed, around two fifths are singletons. This receptor was identified in a human donor. It is not recorded whose cells these are; they may come from a transplant donor. Sequenced sample: gamma-delta T cells. V and J are TRDV3 and TRDJ2, with a weak D call TRDD3 (5 bases). The CDR3 nucleotides read TGTGCGTACTGGTGGAGTACAGCACACCTCTTCTTT. Translated, it gives CAYWWSTAHLFF.